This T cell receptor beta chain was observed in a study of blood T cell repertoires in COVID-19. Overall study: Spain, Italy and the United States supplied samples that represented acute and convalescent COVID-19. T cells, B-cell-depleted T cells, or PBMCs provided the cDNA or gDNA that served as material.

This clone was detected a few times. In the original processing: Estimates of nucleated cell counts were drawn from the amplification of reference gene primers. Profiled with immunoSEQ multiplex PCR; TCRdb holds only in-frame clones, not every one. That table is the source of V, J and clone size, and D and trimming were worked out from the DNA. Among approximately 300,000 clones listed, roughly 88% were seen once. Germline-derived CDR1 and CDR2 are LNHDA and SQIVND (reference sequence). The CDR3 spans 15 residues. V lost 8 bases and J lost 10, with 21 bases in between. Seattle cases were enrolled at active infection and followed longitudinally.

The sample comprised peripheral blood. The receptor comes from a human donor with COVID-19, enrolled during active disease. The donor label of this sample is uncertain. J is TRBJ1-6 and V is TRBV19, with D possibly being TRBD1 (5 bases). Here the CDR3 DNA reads TGTGCCAGTCGCCCCAGCAGGGTTGGATGGTCACCCCTCCACTTT. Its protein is CASRPSRVGWSPLHF.